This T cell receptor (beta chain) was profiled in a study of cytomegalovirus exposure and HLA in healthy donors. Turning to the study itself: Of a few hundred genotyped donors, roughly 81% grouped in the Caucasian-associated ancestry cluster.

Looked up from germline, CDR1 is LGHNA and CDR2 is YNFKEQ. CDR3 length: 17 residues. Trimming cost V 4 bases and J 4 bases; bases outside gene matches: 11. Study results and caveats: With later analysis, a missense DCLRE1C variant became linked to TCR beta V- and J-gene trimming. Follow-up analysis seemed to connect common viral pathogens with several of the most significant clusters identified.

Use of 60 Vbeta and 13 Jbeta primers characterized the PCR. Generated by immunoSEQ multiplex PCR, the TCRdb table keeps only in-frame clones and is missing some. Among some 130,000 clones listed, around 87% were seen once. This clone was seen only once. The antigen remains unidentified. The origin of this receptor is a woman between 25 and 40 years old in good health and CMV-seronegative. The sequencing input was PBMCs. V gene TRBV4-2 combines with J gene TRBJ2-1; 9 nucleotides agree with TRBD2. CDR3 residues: CASSPPVATSGYNEQFF. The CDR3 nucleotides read TGTGCCAGCAGCCCCCCCGTAGCGACTAGCGGTTACAATGAGCAGTTCTTC.